This passage covers 25 T cell receptor beta chains from one sample sequenced in a study of neurological immune-mediated disorders. TCRdb reprocessed the 5' RACE reads with MiXCR, giving one entry per CDR3 protein. The sample shows 40,000 to 50,000 distinct CDR3 sequences, 10% of them seen only once. Sequenced input: PBMCs. These receptors originate from a woman aged 40 to 49 with HTLV-1-associated myelopathy (HAM/TSP).

This clonotype was observed at least ten times. The chain links TRBV7-9 to TRBJ2-1; 12 bases are a match to TRBD1. The CDR3 is 18 amino acids. J gave up 0 bases and V 4 bases, and 7 bases lay outside the gene matches. From germline, CDR1 is SEHNR and CDR2 FQNEAQ (reference sequence). CDR3 in amino acids: CASSSGQGAVSSYNEQFF. The CDR3 DNA follows: TGTGCCAGCAGCTCGGGACAGGGGGCGGTGAGCTCCTACAATGAGCAGTTCTTC.

As concerns this clonotype: A read error is possible here, since a much larger clone lies one base away. The chain carries TRBV29-1 and TRBJ2-5, with 9 bases fitting TRBD2. Germline V lookup: CDR1 SQVTM, CDR2 ANQGSEA. The CDR3 consists of 13 residues. Trimming cost V 8 bases and J 3 bases; bases outside gene matches: 7. The CDR3 DNA sequence: TGCAGCCTCCAGGCTAGCGGGGAAGAGACCCAGTACTTC. It specifies CSLQASGEETQYF.

This clonotype appeared many times. This chain links TRBV19 with TRBJ1-1; 9 nucleotides line up with TRBD1. V dropped 5 bases and J dropped 0; count of bases not matched to a gene: 4. This CDR3 has 15 amino acids. Germline CDR1 and CDR2: LNHDA and SQIVND (reference sequence). This CDR3 reads CASSADRGLNTEAFF. The CDR3 region has the DNA TGTGCCAGTAGTGCGGACAGGGGCTTGAACACTGAAGCTTTCTTT.

This clonotype was detected many times. The CDR3 bases are TGCGCCAGCAGCCAAATCGGGGGCACTGAAGCTTTCTTT. This encodes CASSQIGGTEAFF. The rearrangement links TRBV4-1 to TRBJ1-1, with D perhaps TRBD1 (5 bases). Trimming pared 2 bases from V and 4 bases from J, leaving 8 bases between. Per the germline V gene, CDR1 is MGHRA and CDR2 is YSYEKL. The CDR3 loop spans 13 amino acids.

This clonotype was observed many times. This chain links TRBV5-1 with TRBJ2-1; 8 positions match TRBD1. With V trimmed by 4 bases and J by 11 bases, 14 bases remained unmatched. CDR3 length: 15 amino acids. CDR1 and CDR2 from the germline V gene are SGHRS and YFSETQ. The CDR3: CASSQGTGGGVQQFF. The CDR3 DNA reads as TGCGCCAGCAGCCAAGGGACAGGAGGCGGTGTCCAGCAGTTCTTC.

This clonotype appeared many times. This sequence joins TRBV27 and TRBJ2-3; D gene uncertain. V lost 2 bases to trimming and J lost 6 bases, with 9 bases between them. CDR1 MNHEY and CDR2 SMNVEV come from the germline V gene (reference sequence). The CDR3 sequence is 13 residues long. CDR3 sequence: CASSLAKLDTQYF. The CDR3 coding sequence is TGTGCCAGCAGTTTAGCTAAGTTGGATACGCAGTATTTT.

The CDR3 nucleotides are TGCGCCAGCAGTGAGTCAGTGACAGTTACTATCGTGAACACTGAAGCTTTCTTT. Translation gives CASSESVTVTIVNTEAFF. This rearrangement joins TRBV10-2 to TRBJ1-1; possibly TRBD1 for D (5 bases). CDR3 length: 18 amino acids. Germline assignment: CDR1 WSHSY and CDR2 SAAADI. Trimming took off 0 bases at V and 0 bases at J, with 17 bases between the two ends.

This clonotype has just a few counts. The chain joins TRBV19 to TRBJ2-2; maybe TRBD1 (5 bases). Germline assignment: CDR1 LNHDA and CDR2 SQIVND (reference sequence). The V end was cut by 6 bases, the J end by 1 base, with 9 bases between. The CDR3 extends over 14 amino acids. CDR3 sequence (DNA): TGTGCCAGTAGGACAGTCCAGAACACCGGGGAGCTGTTTTTT. Its protein is CASRTVQNTGELFF.

V usage is TRBV27 and J usage is TRBJ2-7, with D unresolved. CDR3 length: 14 amino acids. Trimming removed 5 bases from V and 7 bases from J, with 18 bases in between. Per the germline V gene, CDR1 is MNHEY and CDR2 is SMNVEV (reference sequence). CDR3 amino acids: CASSRGTVRPEQYF. The CDR3 DNA sequence: TGTGCCAGCAGTCGCGGTACTGTCAGGCCGGAGCAGTACTTC.

On this clonotype itself: Without the conserved terminal phenylalanine or tryptophan, this CDR3 likely stems from a read error. The V gene is TRBV5-1, the J gene TRBJ1-2; 8 bases line up with TRBD1. J lost 8 bases, V lost 1 base, and 4 bases had no gene match. The germline V gene has CDR1 SGHRS and CDR2 YFSETQ. The CDR3 has 13 residues. The CDR3 DNA sequence: TGCGCCAGCAGCTTGCTGACAGGGGACGGCTACACCCTC. It is translated as CASSLLTGDGYTL.

In DNA, the CDR3 is TGTGCCAGTACCGAGGACGGCTTCTCCTACAATGAGCAGTTCTTC. Amino acids: CASTEDGFSYNEQFF. The chain recombines TRBV19 with TRBJ2-1; unclear D gene. Germline values: CDR1 LNHDA, CDR2 SQIVND (reference sequence). This CDR3 is built from 15 residues. The V and J ends lost 7 bases and 0 bases respectively, with 13 bases between them.

Comments on this clonotype: A much larger clone lies one base from this, so it may be a read error. The chain recombines TRBV18 with TRBJ2-5, with a tentative D call TRBD2 (6 bases). V shed 1 base and J shed 1 base, with 13 bases lying between them. The CDR3 is 16 residues long. The germline V gene encodes CDR1 KGHSH and CDR2 LQKENI. CDR3 coding DNA: TGTGCCAGCTCACCACGGGCGGTTAGCGGCCAAGAGACCCAGTACTTC. Protein product: CASSPRAVSGQETQYF.

The table lists this clonotype with many counts. J is TRBJ1-2 and V is TRBV21-1; the D segment call TRBD1 is taken from the table without a DNA check. TRBV21-1 is a listed pseudogene. The CDR3 spans 15 residues. The DNA of the CDR3 is TGTGCCAGAAACTATGGGGGCATTACTGACTATGGCTACACCTTC. It translates to CARNYGGITDYGYTF.

This clonotype was found many times. The V gene is TRBV12-3 or TRBV12-4, the J gene TRBJ1-2, with 7 nucleotides matching TRBD1. V lost 7 bases to trimming and J lost 7 bases; unmatched junction nucleotides: 12. This CDR3 has 14 residues. Written as DNA, the CDR3 is TGTGCCAGCACCACCACAGGGGCCCTGGGTGGCTACACCTTC. This encodes CASTTTGALGGYTF.

This clonotype was observed many times. The chain employs TRBV29-1 and TRBJ2-4; 10 bases are shared with TRBD2. The CDR3 is made up of 17 amino acids. Germline trimming cut 0 bases from V and 7 bases from J; bases unmatched to any gene: 12. The germline gives CDR1 SQVTM, CDR2 ANQGSEA. CDR3 loop: CSVEDRLAGASGNIQYF. For the CDR3, the DNA is TGCAGCGTTGAAGATCGGCTAGCGGGGGCTTCGGGGAACATTCAGTACTTC. Complete variable domain (other parts from reference TRBV29-1 and TRBJ2-4): SAVISQKPSRDICQRGTSLTIQCQVDSQVTMMFWYRQQPGQSLTLIATANQGSEATYESGFVIDKFPISRPNLTFSTLTVSNMSPEDSSIYLCSVEDRLAGASGNIQYFGAGTRLSVL.

The chain couples TRBV21-1 to TRBJ1-1; no DNA check was done on the table's D call, TRBD1. TRBV21-1 is a known pseudogene. This CDR3 has 12 residues. Here the CDR3 reads CASSEGGTEAFF. The CDR3 nucleotides are TGTGCCAGCAGCGAGGGGGGCACTGAAGCTTTCTTT.

This clonotype came up many times. The chain couples TRBV5-1 to TRBJ2-1; 9 bases line up with TRBD2. The CDR3 length is 15 residues. Germline V CDR1 and CDR2: SGHRS, YFSETQ. V trimming: 2 bases; J trimming: 7 bases; junction bases outside the gene matches: 7. CDR3 protein: CASSFSRGGLNEQFF. The DNA of the CDR3 is TGCGCCAGCAGCTTCTCGCGGGGGGGCCTTAATGAGCAGTTCTTC.

This clonotype was counted many times. The CDR3, as DNA: TGCGCCAGCAGCTCCAGGGGCATGAACACTGAAGCTTTCTTT. It specifies CASSSRGMNTEAFF. The genes are TRBV5-1 and TRBJ1-1; D possibly corresponds to TRBD1 (6 bases). Germline CDR1 reads SGHRS; CDR2 reads YFSETQ. The CDR3 covers 14 residues. Trimming cost V 3 bases and J 0 bases, with 9 bases left between them. The full variable domain, with the rest looked up from reference TRBV5-1 and TRBJ1-1, is KAGVTQTPRYLIKTRGQQVTLSCSPISGHRSVSWYQQTPGQGLQFLFEYFSETQRNKGNFPGRFSGRQFSNSRSEMNVSTLELGDSALYLCASSSRGMNTEAFFGQGTRLTVV.

At least ten counts were recorded for this clonotype. In DNA, the CDR3 is TGTGCCAGCAGTCCGATGGACGGGTCAGAAAAACTGTTTTTT. Amino acid sequence: CASSPMDGSEKLFF. This chain connects TRBV27 to TRBJ1-4; D is unclear. V lost 5 bases and J 8 bases, leaving 15 bases between the germline ends. Germline CDR1 reads MNHEY; CDR2 reads SMNVEV (reference sequence). The CDR3 is 14 residues long.

This clonotype came up many times. This chain links TRBV19 with TRBJ1-5; 9 nucleotides line up with TRBD1. CDR1 is LNHDA and CDR2 is SQIVND in the germline V gene (reference sequence). This CDR3 is built from 13 residues. Unmatched junction bases numbered 5, after V lost 6 bases and J lost 8 bases. DNA for the CDR3: TGTGCCAGTAGCCAACAGGGGGCGGAGCCCCAGCATTTT. Encoded protein: CASSQQGAEPQHF.

This clonotype has ten or more counts. The chain combines TRBV15 with TRBJ1-5; TRBD1 might be the D (5 bases). From germline, CDR1 is LNHNV and CDR2 YYDKDF (reference sequence). The V end lost 0 bases, the J end lost 6 bases, and 12 bases lay between the germline ends. The CDR3 sequence is 15 residues long. The CDR3 nucleotides are TGTGCCACCAGCAGAGACACGGGGGAGGTTCAGCCCCAGCATTTT. This codes for CATSRDTGEVQPQHF.

This clonotype was counted at least ten times. The chain couples TRBV7-2 to TRBJ2-3; D is ambiguous. Germline-derived CDR1 and CDR2 are SGHTA and FQGNSA. CDR3 length equals 14 residues. Trimming shortened V by 0 bases and J by 4 bases, and 8 bases separated the two germline ends. DNA of the CDR3: TGTGCCAGCAGCTTAGCGTACGGTGCAGATACGCAGTATTTT. Translated, it gives CASSLAYGADTQYF.

This clonotype was seen repeatedly, ten times or more. This chain uses TRBV7-9 with TRBJ2-3; 10 bases align to TRBD1. V shed 7 bases, J shed 5 bases, and the junction held 6 bases outside the gene matches. CDR1 is SEHNR and CDR2 is FQNEAQ in the germline V gene (reference sequence). The length of the CDR3 is 14 residues. The CDR3 region is CASNDRGQGDTQYF. The CDR3 DNA sequence: TGTGCCAGCAACGACAGGGGGCAGGGAGATACGCAGTATTTT.

This clonotype was counted ten times or more. The chain employs TRBV11-2 and TRBJ2-3; TRBD1 might be the D (6 bases). This CDR3 is 15 amino acids long. In germline, CDR1 is SGHAT, CDR2 FQNNGV. V lost 6 bases to trimming and J lost 4 bases, with 17 bases between them. The CDR3 loop reads CASSHSGALADTQYF. DNA of the CDR3: TGTGCCAGCAGTCACTCAGGGGCGTTGGCAGATACGCAGTATTTT.

This clonotype was seen many times. In nucleotides, the CDR3 is TGTGCCAGCAGCTTACCCGGGACAGACCACGAGCAGTACTTC. It translates to CASSLPGTDHEQYF. This chain connects TRBV7-9 to TRBJ2-7, with TRBD1 matching 7 bases. This CDR3 region has 14 residues. V was clipped by 2 bases and J by 5 bases; unmatched bases: 6. Germline V lookup: CDR1 SEHNR, CDR2 FQNEAQ (reference sequence).